The 6 T cell receptor beta chains reported below all come from one sample, sequenced in a study of cytomegalovirus exposure and HLA in healthy donors (dated by TCRdb to 2016 to 2017). Library method: the immunoSEQ multiplex PCR assay. A mixture of 60 forward primers for TCR Vbeta segments and 13 reverse primers for TCR Jbeta segments was used in the multiplex PCR. TCRdb retrieved this table from immuneACCESS and kept in-frame rearrangements only. Not all clones are present; in checked studies, unresolved V genes account for under half, and no reason is known for the remainder. For this sample the table gives over 150,000 clones, of which 75% to 90% were detected only once. The ten most abundant clones make up 2% to 2.5% of the sample. Specimen: PBMCs. Every receptor here comes from a male donor in good health and CMV-seronegative.

The rearrangement uses TRBV19 and TRBJ1-4; TRBD1 matches 9 bases. The CDR3 runs to 15 residues. Trimming removed 7 bases from V and 5 bases from J; junction bases left unmatched: 8. Germline CDR1 is LNHDA and CDR2 is SQIVND (reference sequence). CDR3 loop: CASIDRGDANEKLFF. The CDR3 nucleotides read TGTGCCAGTATCGACAGGGGGGACGCCAATGAAAAACTGTTTTTT.

The V call is TRBV10-3, the J call TRBJ1-2; TRBD1 matches 9 bases. J lost 7 bases, V lost 3 bases, and 6 bases had no gene match. The CDR3 is 14 amino acids. Germline V gene lookup returns CDR1 ENHRY and CDR2 SYGVKD. The DNA for the CDR3 is TGTGCCATCAGTGATCGACAGGGGGTGAGTGGCTACACCTTC. Amino acids: CAISDRQGVSGYTF.

The chain is built from TRBV14 and TRBJ2-1, with D possibly being TRBD1 (5 bases). V was clipped by 1 base and J by 5 bases, with 27 bases between them. The CDR3 has 20 amino acids. CDR1 is SGHDN and CDR2 is FVKESK in the germline V gene. CDR3 protein: CASSQGNPSMRQTLNNEQFF. The CDR3 bases are TGTGCCAGCAGCCAAGGTAACCCTTCGATGCGACAGACCCTCAACAATGAGCAGTTCTTC.

V gene TRBV18 combines with J gene TRBJ1-2; weak D call: TRBD1 (6 bases). This CDR3 region has 13 residues. The ends were cut back, 6 bases at V and 8 bases at J, with 16 bases in the middle. Germline CDR1 and CDR2: KGHSH and LQKENI. The CDR3 reads CASSSNRDRGYTF. The DNA of the CDR3 is TGTGCCAGCTCCTCAAACAGGGATCGGGGCTACACCTTC.

The rearrangement joins TRBV30 to TRBJ2-5, with D possibly matching TRBD2 (6 bases). Germline lookup yields CDR1 GTSNPN and CDR2 SVGIG (reference sequence). Trimming stripped 0 bases from V and 4 bases from J, with 9 bases between. The CDR3 is 13 amino acids. The CDR3, as DNA: TGTGCCTGGAGTGTAGGGAGGCGAGAGACCCAGTACTTC. Protein sequence: CAWSVGRRETQYF.

This chain links TRBV6-1 with TRBJ2-6, with a possible D match to TRBD1 (6 bases). V was cut by 9 bases and J by 0 bases, with 12 bases left in between. The CDR3 runs to 15 residues. CDR1 and CDR2 (germline): MNHNS, SASEGT. CDR3 DNA: TGTGCCAGTACCGGGACACCCTCTGGGGCCAACGTCCTGACTTTC. It codes for CASTGTPSGANVLTF.